This record covers a single TCR beta chain. The CDR3 runs to 17 residues. In germline, CDR1 is SGHVS, CDR2 FQNEAQ. Trimming left V 5 bases short and J 0 bases short, with 19 bases between. The data originate from a study of blood T cell repertoires in COVID-19. Overall study: COVID-19 samples, acute and convalescent, were from the United States, Italy and Spain. Nucleic acid was either cDNA or gDNA, and it came from T cells, B-cell-depleted T cells, or PBMCs.

The Seattle patients, enrolled during active infection, were followed longitudinally. Authors' data handling: Amplified reference gene primers provided the basis for estimating nucleated cell counts. Clones were sequenced by immunoSEQ multiplex PCR, and TCRdb holds only the in-frame ones, with some missing. The DNA was the basis for D and trimming; V, J and clone size are from that table. The table includes 150,000 to 200,000 clones, approximately 86% detected once. The rearrangement joins TRBV7-8 to TRBJ1-1, with D possibly TRBD1 on 5 matching bases. This clonotype was obtained from a man aged 60 to 75 with COVID-19, enrolled during active disease. Sequencing was carried out using peripheral blood. The CDR3 coding sequence is TGTGCCAGCAGCCAAGGGGCCCGATCTACCATGAACACTGAAGCTTTCTTT. It translates to CASSQGARSTMNTEAFF. The whole variable domain, remainder taken from reference TRBV7-8 and TRBJ1-1, is GAGVSQSPRYKVAKRGQDVALRCDPISGHVSLFWYQQALGQGPEFLTYFQNEAQLDKSGLPSDRFFAERPEGSVSTLKIQRTQQEDSAVYLCASSQGARSTMNTEAFFGQGTRLTVV.